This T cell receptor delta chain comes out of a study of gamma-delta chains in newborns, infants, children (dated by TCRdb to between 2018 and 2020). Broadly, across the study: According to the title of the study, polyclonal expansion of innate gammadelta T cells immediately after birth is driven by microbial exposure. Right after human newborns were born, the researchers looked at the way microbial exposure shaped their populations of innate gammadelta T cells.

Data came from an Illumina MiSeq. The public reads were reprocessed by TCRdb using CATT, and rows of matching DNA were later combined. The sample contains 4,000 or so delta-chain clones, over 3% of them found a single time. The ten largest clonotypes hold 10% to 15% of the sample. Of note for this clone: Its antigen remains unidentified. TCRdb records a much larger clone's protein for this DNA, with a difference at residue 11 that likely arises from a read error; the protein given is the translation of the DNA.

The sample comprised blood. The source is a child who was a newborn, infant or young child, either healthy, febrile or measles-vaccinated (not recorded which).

CDR3 reads: CACDTGFGSLAAQLFF. The nucleotides are TGTGCCTGTGACACCGGATTTGGGTCATTGGCAGCACAACTCTTCTTT. The chain joins TRDV2 to TRDJ2; no confident D gene assignment can be made. V was cut back by 0 bases and J by 6 bases, leaving a gap of 16 bases between them. The CDR3, from cysteine to phenylalanine, totals 16 residues. CDR3 DNA only is kept here, 48 bases in frame from base 1. From a lookup of the germline V gene, CDR1 and CDR2 are GEAIGNYY and EKD.